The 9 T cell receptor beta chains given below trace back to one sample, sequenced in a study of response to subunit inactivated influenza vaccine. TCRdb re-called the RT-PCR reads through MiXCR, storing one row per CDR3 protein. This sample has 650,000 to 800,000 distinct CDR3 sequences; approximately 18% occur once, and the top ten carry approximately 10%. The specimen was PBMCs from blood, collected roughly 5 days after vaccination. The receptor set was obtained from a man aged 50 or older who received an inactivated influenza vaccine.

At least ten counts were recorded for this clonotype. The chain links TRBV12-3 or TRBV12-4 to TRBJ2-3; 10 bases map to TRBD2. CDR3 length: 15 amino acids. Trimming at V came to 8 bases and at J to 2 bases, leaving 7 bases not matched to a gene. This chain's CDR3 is CASASGLADTDTQYF. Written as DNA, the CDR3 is TGTGCCAGCGCATCCGGACTAGCGGACACAGATACGCAGTATTTT.

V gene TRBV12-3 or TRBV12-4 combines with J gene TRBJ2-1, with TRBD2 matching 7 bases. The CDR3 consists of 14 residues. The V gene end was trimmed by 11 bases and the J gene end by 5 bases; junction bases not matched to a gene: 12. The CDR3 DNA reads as TGTGCCTCTACATTGGCGGGAGTTCACAATGAGCAGTTCTTC. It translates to CASTLAGVHNEQFF.

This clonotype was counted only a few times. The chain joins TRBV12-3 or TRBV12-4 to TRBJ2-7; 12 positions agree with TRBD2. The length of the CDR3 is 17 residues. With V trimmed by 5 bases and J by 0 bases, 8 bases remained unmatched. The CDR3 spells CASSPRLAGAVSYEQYF. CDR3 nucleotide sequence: TGTGCCAGCAGTCCAAGACTAGCGGGGGCCGTCTCCTACGAGCAGTACTTC.

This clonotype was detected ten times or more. CDR3 DNA: TGTGCCAGCAGTTTCCCCCCGGGCCAAGAAATTGGGGCAGATACGCAGTATTTT. Its protein is CASSFPPGQEIGADTQYF. J is TRBJ2-3 and V is TRBV28; D gene ambiguous. CDR1 is MDHEN and CDR2 is SYDVKM in the germline V gene. V lost 3 bases, J lost 4 bases, and 23 bases lay in between. The CDR3 runs to 18 residues.

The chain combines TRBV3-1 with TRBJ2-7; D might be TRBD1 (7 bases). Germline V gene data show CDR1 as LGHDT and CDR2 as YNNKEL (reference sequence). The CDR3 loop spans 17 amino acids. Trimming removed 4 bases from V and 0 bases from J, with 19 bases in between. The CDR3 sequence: CASSPTEGQTNSYEQYF. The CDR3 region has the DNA TGTGCCAGCAGCCCGACGGAGGGACAGACAAACTCCTACGAGCAGTACTTC.

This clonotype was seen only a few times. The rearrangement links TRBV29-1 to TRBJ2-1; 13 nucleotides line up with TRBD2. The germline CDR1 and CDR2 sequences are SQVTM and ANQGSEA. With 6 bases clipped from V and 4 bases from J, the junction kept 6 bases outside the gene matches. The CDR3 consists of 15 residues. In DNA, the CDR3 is TGCAGCGTCCACGGGACTAGCGGGGTATACAATGAGCAGTTCTTC. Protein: CSVHGTSGVYNEQFF.

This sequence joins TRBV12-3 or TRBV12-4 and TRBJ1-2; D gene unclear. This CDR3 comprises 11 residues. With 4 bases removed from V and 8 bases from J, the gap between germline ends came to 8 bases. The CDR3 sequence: CASSSWPGYTF. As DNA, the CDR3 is TGTGCCAGCAGTTCCTGGCCGGGCTACACCTTC.

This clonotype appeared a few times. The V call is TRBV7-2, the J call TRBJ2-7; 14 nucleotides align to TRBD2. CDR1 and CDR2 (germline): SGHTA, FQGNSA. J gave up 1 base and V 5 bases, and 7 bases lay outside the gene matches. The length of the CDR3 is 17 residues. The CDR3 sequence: CASSKGLAGVPSYEQYF. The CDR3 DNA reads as TGTGCCAGCAGCAAGGGACTAGCGGGGGTTCCATCCTACGAGCAGTACTTC. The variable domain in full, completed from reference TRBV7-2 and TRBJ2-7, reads GAGVSQSPSNKVTEKGKDVELRCDPISGHTALYWYRQSLGQGLEFLIYFQGNSAPDKSGLPSDRFSAERTGGSVSTLTIQRTQQEDSAVYLCASSKGLAGVPSYEQYFGPGTRLTVT.

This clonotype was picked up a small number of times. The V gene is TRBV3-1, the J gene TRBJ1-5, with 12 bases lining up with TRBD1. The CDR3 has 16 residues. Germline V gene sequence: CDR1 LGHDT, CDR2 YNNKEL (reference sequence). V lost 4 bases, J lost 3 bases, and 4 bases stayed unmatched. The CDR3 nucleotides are TGTGCCAGCAGCCCGGGGACAGGGGGCGCCAATCAGCCCCAGCATTTT. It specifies CASSPGTGGANQPQHF.